This T cell receptor (beta chain) was profiled in a study of T cell responses to AZD1222 COVID-19 vaccine. Libraries were prepared by immunoSEQ multiplex PCR; TCRdb keeps only in-frame clonotypes and omits some of them. The table shows under 120,000 clones, with roughly nine tenths occurring only once. Germline loops: CDR1 MNHNY, CDR2 SVGAGI (reference sequence). V was clipped by 0 bases and J by 4 bases, with 7 bases between them. The CDR3 has 14 amino acids. The receptor was isolated from an adult in good health. The sequenced sample was peripheral blood, obtained on day 0 of AZD1222 vaccination. J is TRBJ1-5 and V is TRBV6-6, with unresolved D. The CDR3 sequence is CASSYSGRNQPQHF. The CDR3 coding sequence is TGTGCCAGCAGTTACTCGGGCAGGAATCAGCCCCAGCATTTT.